Listed below are T cell receptor beta chains from one sample, sequenced in a study of cytomegalovirus exposure and HLA in healthy donors. Measured with immunoSEQ multiplex PCR; TCRdb has only the in-frame clones, and not every one. Found here are about 170,000 clones, 70% to 90% of them singletons; the top ten hold about 2.4%. Sequenced material: PBMCs. The source of these receptors is a male donor in good health and CMV-seronegative. The CDR3 runs from the conserved cysteine through the conserved F or W. The D gene is left open where the match is weak. The size entry is marked missing in some rows and otherwise reads once, few, many or a size class.

J | V | D | size | CDR3 | DNA
TRBJ1-1 | TRBV30 | - | - | CAWSGGRTNEAFF | TGTGCCTGGAGTGGGGGCAGGACCAATGAAGCTTTCTTT
TRBJ2-7 | TRBV5-1 | TRBD2 | - | CASSFTTSGSKSHEQYF | TGCGCCAGCAGCTTTACGACTAGCGGGTCTAAATCCCACGAGCAGTACTTC
TRBJ2-3 | TRBV6-6 | - | - | CASSGPQGLGTDTQYF | TGTGCCAGCAGTGGGCCCCAGGGCCTGGGCACAGATACGCAGTATTTT
TRBJ1-2 | TRBV28 | - | few | CASSPHRGGYTF | TGTGCCAGCAGTCCGCATCGGGGAGGCTACACCTTC
TRBJ2-7 | TRBV6-6 | TRBD1 | once | CASSSGQGRSYEQYF | TGTGCCAGCAGTTCCGGACAGGGACGGTCTTACGAGCAGTACTTC
TRBJ2-1 | TRBV6-5 | TRBD2 | - | CASRTSGSSYNEQFF | TGTGCCAGCAGGACTAGCGGAAGCTCCTACAATGAGCAGTTCTTC
TRBJ2-7 | TRBV28 | - | - | CASSPLSAGAYEQYF | TGTGCCAGCAGTCCCCTGAGTGCAGGGGCCTACGAGCAGTACTTC
TRBJ2-7 | TRBV29-1 | TRBD1 | - | CSVEGPGGQGYEQYF | TGCAGCGTTGAAGGACCGGGGGGACAGGGCTACGAGCAGTACTTC
TRBJ2-3 | TRBV4-3 | TRBD1 | once | CASSQEWDRTVDTQYF | TGCGCCAGCAGCCAAGAGTGGGACAGGACCGTGGATACGCAGTATTTT
TRBJ2-1 | TRBV6-1 | - | - | CASSEAWLVRVKQFF | TGTGCCAGCAGTGAAGCTTGGCTAGTCAGAGTTAAGCAGTTCTTC
TRBJ2-1 | TRBV27 | - | - | CASSFVSSYNEQFF | TGTGCCAGCAGTTTCGTTAGCTCCTACAATGAGCAGTTCTTC
TRBJ1-2 | TRBV21-1 | - | - | CASSKEGGTGRGYTF | TGTGCCAGCAGCAAAGAGGGGGGGACAGGGAGAGGCTACACCTTC
TRBJ1-5 | TRBV7-6 | - | few | CASSLAADSNQPQHF | TGTGCCAGCAGCTTAGCGGCCGATAGCAATCAGCCCCAGCATTTT
TRBJ2-2 | TRBV10-3 | TRBD2 | - | CAISLAGVDTGELFF | TGTGCCATCAGCCTAGCGGGAGTGGACACCGGGGAGCTGTTTTTT